This T cell receptor beta chain comes out of a study of blood T cell repertoires in COVID-19. Only in-frame clones appear in the TCRdb table, and some are missing; sequencing was by immunoSEQ multiplex PCR. This table has roughly 290,000 clones, around 85% appearing once. This clone was counted a few times. CDR1 is SQVTM and CDR2 is ANQGSEA in the germline V gene. This CDR3 has 12 residues. V lost 7 bases, J lost 3 bases, and 2 bases stayed unmatched. The V and J genes are TRBV29-1 and TRBJ1-1, with TRBD1 identical over 10 bases. The sequencing input was PBMCs or T cells enriched from blood (not recorded which). The sequence derives from a man younger than 40 who had recovered from COVID-19. The CDR3 DNA follows: TGCAGCGCCGGACAGGGGGACACTGAAGCTTTCTTT. Amino acid sequence: CSAGQGDTEAFF. Complete variable domain (other parts from reference TRBV29-1 and TRBJ1-1): SAVISQKPSRDICQRGTSLTIQCQVDSQVTMMFWYRQQPGQSLTLIATANQGSEATYESGFVIDKFPISRPNLTFSTLTVSNMSPEDSSIYLCSAGQGDTEAFFGQGTRLTVV.